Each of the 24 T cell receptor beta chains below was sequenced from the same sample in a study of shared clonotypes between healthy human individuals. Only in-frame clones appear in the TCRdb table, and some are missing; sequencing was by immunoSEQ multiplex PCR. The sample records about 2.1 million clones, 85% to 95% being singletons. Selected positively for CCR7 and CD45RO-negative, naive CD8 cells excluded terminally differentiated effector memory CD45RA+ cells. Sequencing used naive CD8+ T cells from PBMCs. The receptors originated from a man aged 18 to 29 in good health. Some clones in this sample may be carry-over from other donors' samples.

CDR3 amino acids: CASRPVLATNEQFF. CDR3 bases: TGTGCCAGCAGGCCCGTACTAGCGACAAATGAGCAGTTCTTC. This chain links TRBV4-2 with TRBJ2-1; TRBD2 aligns across 7 bases. The germline V gene encodes CDR1 LGHNA and CDR2 YNFKEQ. The CDR3 spans 14 residues. After removal of 6 bases from V and 7 bases from J, the junction contained 9 bases not matched to a gene.

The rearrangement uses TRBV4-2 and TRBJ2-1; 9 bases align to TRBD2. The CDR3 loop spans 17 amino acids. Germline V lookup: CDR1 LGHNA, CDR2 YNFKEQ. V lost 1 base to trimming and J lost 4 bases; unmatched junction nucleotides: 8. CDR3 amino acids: CASSQVDTSGFYNEQFF. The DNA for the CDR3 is TGTGCCAGCAGCCAAGTCGATACTAGCGGGTTTTACAATGAGCAGTTCTTC.

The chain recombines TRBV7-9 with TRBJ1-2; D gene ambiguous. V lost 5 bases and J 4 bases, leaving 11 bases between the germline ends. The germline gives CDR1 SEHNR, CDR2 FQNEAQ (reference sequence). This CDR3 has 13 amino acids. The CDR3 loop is CASSAGRSYGYTF. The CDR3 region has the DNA TGTGCCAGCAGCGCCGGGAGGTCCTATGGCTACACCTTC.

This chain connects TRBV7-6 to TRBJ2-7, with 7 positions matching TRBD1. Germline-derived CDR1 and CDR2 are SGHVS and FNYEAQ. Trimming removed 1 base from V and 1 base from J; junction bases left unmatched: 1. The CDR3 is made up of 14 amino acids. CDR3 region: CASSLETGSYEQYF. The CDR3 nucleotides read TGTGCCAGCAGCTTAGAGACAGGGTCCTACGAGCAGTACTTC.

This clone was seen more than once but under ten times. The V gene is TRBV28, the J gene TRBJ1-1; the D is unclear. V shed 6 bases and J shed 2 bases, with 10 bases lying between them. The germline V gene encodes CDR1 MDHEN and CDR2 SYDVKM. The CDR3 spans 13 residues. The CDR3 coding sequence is TGTGCCAGCAGCGTCTTTAGAAACACTGAAGCTTTCTTT. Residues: CASSVFRNTEAFF.

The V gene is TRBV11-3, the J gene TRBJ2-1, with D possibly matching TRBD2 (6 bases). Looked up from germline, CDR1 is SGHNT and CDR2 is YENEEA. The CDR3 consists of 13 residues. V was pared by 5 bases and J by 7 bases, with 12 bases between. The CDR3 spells CASSLFRGNEQFF. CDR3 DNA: TGTGCCAGCAGCCTCTTTCGGGGGAATGAGCAGTTCTTC.

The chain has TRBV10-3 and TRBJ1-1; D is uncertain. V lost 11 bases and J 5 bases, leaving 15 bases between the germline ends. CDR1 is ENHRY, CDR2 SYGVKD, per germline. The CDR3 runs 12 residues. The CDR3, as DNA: TGTGCCCTCGGGGAGGTGGGGACTGAAGCTTTCTTT. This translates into CALGEVGTEAFF.

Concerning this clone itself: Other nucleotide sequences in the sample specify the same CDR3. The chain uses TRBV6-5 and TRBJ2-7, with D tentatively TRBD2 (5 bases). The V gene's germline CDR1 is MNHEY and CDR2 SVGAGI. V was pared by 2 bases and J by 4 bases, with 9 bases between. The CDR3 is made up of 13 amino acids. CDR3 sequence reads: CASSYSGPYEQYF. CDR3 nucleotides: TGTGCCAGCAGTTACAGCGGCCCATACGAGCAGTACTTC.

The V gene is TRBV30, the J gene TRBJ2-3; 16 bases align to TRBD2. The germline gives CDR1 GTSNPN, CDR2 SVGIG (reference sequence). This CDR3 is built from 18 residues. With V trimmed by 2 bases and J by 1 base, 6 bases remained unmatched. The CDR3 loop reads CAWSKGLAGGPGTDTQYF. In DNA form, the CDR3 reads TGTGCCTGGAGTAAGGGACTAGCGGGAGGGCCAGGCACAGATACGCAGTATTTT. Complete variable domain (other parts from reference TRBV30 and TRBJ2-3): SQTIHQWPATLVQPVGSPLSLECTVEGTSNPNLYWYRQAAGRGLQLLFYSVGIGQISSEVPQNLSASRPQDRQFILSSKKLLLSDSGFYLCAWSKGLAGGPGTDTQYFGPGTRLTVL.

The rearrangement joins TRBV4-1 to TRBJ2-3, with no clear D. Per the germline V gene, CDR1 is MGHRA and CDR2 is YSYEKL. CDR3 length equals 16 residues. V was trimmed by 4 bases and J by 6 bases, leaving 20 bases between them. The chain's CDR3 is CASSPLRPQPQDTQYF. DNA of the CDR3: TGCGCCAGCAGCCCTCTCCGCCCTCAGCCCCAGGATACGCAGTATTTT.

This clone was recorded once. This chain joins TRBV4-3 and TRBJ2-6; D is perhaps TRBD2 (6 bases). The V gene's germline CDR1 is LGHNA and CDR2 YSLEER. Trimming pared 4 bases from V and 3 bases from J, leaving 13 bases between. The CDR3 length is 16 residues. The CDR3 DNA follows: TGCGCCAGCAGCCCCGTGAGGCGGGATGGGGCCAACGTCCTGACTTTC. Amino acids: CASSPVRRDGANVLTF.

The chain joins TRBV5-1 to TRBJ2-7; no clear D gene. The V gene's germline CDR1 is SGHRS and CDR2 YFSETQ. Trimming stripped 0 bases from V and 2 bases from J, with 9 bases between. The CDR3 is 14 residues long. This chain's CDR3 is CASSLEVPPYEQYF. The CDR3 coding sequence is TGCGCCAGCAGCTTGGAAGTACCCCCCTACGAGCAGTACTTC.

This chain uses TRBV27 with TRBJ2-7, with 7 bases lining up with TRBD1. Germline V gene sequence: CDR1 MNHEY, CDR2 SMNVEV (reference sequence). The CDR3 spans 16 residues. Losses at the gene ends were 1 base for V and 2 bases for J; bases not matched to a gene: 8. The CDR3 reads CASSLFVTGTPYEQYF. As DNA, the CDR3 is TGTGCCAGCAGTTTATTTGTGACAGGGACACCCTACGAGCAGTACTTC.

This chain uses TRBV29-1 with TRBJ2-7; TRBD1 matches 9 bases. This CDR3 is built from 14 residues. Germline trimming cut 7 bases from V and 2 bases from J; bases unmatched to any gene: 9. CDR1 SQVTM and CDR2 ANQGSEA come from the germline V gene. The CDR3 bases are TGCAGCGCTACAGGGGGCGGTCAGACCTACGAGCAGTACTTC. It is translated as CSATGGGQTYEQYF.

DNA of the CDR3: TGTGCCAGCAGCCGCCCCGCGGAGGGGACCACTAATGAAAAACTGTTTTTT. Translation gives CASSRPAEGTTNEKLFF. The chain combines TRBV5-8 with TRBJ1-4, with D maybe TRBD1 (5 bases). This CDR3 has 17 residues. Germline loops: CDR1 SGHTS, CDR2 YDEGEE. V lost 4 bases and J lost 2, with 18 bases in between.

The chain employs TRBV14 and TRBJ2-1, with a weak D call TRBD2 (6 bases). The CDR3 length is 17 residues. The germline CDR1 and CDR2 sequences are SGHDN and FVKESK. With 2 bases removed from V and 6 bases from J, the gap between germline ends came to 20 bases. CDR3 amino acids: CASSQHPGTGLGNEQFF. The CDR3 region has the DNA TGTGCCAGCAGCCAACACCCCGGGACTGGCCTGGGCAATGAGCAGTTCTTC.

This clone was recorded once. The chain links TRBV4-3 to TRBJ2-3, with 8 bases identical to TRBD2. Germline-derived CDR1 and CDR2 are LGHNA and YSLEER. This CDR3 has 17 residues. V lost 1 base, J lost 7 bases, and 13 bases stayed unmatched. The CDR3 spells CASSQGTVERELYTQYF. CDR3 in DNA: TGCGCCAGCAGCCAAGGGACCGTTGAGCGGGAGCTATATACGCAGTATTTT.

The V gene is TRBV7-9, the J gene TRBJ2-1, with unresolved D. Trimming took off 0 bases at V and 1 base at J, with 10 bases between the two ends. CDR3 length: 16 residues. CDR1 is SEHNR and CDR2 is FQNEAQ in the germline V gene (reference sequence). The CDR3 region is CASSLASLLSYNEQFF. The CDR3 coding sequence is TGTGCCAGCAGCTTAGCTAGCCTTTTGTCCTACAATGAGCAGTTCTTC.

This CDR3 reads CASRGRQAPHHGYTF. CDR3 DNA: TGTGCCAGCAGGGGCCGACAGGCACCCCACCATGGCTACACCTTC. The J gene is TRBJ1-2, the V gene TRBV27; tentative D call: TRBD1 (6 bases). The CDR3 length is 15 residues. Trimming stripped 6 bases from V and 6 bases from J, with 20 bases between. Germline lookup yields CDR1 MNHEY and CDR2 SMNVEV (reference sequence).

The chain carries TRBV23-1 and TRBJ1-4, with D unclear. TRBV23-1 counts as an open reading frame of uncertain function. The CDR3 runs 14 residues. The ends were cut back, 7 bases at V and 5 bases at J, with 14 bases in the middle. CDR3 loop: CASTPPQDNEKLFF. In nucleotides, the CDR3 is TGCGCCAGCACCCCCCCGCAGGACAATGAAAAACTGTTTTTT.

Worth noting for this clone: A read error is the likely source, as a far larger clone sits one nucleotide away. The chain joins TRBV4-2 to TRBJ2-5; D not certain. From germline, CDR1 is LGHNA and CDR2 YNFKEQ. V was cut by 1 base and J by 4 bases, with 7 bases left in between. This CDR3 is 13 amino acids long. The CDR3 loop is CASSQGLRETQYF. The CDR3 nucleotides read TGTGCCAGCAGCCAAGGACTTCGAGAGACCCAGTACTTC.

As DNA, the CDR3 is TGTGCCAGCAGTTCCGGACTAGCGACGACAGATACGCAGTATTTT. As protein: CASSSGLATTDTQYF. The rearrangement joins TRBV27 to TRBJ2-3, with 9 bases fitting TRBD2. The CDR3 runs 15 residues. V shed 4 bases and J 3 bases; nucleotides not matched to a gene: 5. CDR1 is MNHEY, CDR2 SMNVEV, per germline (reference sequence).

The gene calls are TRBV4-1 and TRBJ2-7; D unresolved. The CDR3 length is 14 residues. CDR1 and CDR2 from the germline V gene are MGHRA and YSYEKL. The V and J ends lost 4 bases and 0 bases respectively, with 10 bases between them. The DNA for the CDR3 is TGCGCCAGCAGCCCACTTTTTGGCTCCTACGAGCAGTACTTC. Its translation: CASSPLFGSYEQYF.

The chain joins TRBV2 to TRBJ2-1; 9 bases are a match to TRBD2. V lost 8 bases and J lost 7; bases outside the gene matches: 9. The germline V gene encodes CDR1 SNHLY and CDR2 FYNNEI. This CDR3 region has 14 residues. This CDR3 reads CASLGTSISNEQFF. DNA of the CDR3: TGTGCCAGCCTCGGGACTAGCATATCGAATGAGCAGTTCTTC.